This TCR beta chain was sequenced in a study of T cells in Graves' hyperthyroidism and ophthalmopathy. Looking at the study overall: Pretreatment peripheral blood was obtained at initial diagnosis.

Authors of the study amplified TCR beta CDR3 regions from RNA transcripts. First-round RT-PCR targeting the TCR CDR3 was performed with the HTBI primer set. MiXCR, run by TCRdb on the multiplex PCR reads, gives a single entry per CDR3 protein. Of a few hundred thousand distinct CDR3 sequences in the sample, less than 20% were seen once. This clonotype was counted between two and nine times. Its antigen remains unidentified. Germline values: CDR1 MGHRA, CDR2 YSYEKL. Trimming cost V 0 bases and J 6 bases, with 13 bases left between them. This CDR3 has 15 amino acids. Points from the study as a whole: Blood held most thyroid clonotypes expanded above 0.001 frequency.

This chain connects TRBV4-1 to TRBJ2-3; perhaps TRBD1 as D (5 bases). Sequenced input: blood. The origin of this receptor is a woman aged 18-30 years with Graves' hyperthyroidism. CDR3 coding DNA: TGCGCCAGCAGCCAAGATTCTCCAGGGTCTGATACGCAGTATTTT. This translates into CASSQDSPGSDTQYF.